The entry below describes one TCR beta chain. V was clipped by 7 bases and J by 10 bases, with 20 bases between them. The CDR3 contains 14 residues. Per germline, CDR1 MNHNY and CDR2 SVGAGI (reference sequence). This entry comes from a study of blood T cell repertoires in COVID-19. Turning to the study itself: T cells, B-cell-depleted T cells, or PBMCs supplied cDNA or gDNA.

Here immunoSEQ multiplex PCR was the method, and the copy in TCRdb shows in-frame clones only, minus some. The sample lists some 300,000 clones, approximately 89% occurring once. Sequenced sample: PBMCs or T cells enriched from blood (not recorded which). This sequence was found in a woman in her 30s who had recovered from COVID-19. V and J are TRBV6-6 and TRBJ2-1, with D possibly matching TRBD2 (6 bases). This CDR3 is CASMGRDPFMEQFF. In nucleotides, the CDR3 is TGTGCCAGCATGGGGCGGGACCCCTTCATGGAGCAGTTCTTC.